This TCR beta chain comes out of a study of beta chain features in type 1 diabetes. Overall study: Patients shared similar age, gender and cell yields with healthy donors.

Study observations and caveats: Healthy donors had naive, central memory and Treg TCRB repertoires that appeared less similar than those seen among patients. Patients with Type 1 diabetes showed moderately but significantly shorter TCRB CDR3s in all four CD4+ subsets. Any role of HLA type in TCRB rearrangement remained unresolved here.

The authors reverse transcribed all of the isolated RNA, so sequencing captured expressed TCRB transcripts. Sequencing used immunoSEQ multiplex PCR; TCRdb keeps in-frame clones, though not all of them. This table holds approximately 260,000 clones, just over 20% found once. A remark on this clone: Its antigen is undetermined.

V shed 4 bases and J shed 7 bases, with 14 bases lying between them. This CDR3 comprises 15 residues. Per the germline V gene, CDR1 is SEHNR and CDR2 is FQNEAQ (reference sequence). The sequence was obtained from a woman aged 40-49 years with type 1 diabetes. This chain joins TRBV7-9 and TRBJ1-6, with D perhaps matching TRBD1 (5 bases). Sequencing input: naive CD4+ T cells from blood. CDR3 amino acids: CASSSKSGENSPLHF. Written as DNA, the CDR3 is TGTGCCAGCAGCTCGAAATCGGGGGAAAATTCACCCCTCCACTTT.